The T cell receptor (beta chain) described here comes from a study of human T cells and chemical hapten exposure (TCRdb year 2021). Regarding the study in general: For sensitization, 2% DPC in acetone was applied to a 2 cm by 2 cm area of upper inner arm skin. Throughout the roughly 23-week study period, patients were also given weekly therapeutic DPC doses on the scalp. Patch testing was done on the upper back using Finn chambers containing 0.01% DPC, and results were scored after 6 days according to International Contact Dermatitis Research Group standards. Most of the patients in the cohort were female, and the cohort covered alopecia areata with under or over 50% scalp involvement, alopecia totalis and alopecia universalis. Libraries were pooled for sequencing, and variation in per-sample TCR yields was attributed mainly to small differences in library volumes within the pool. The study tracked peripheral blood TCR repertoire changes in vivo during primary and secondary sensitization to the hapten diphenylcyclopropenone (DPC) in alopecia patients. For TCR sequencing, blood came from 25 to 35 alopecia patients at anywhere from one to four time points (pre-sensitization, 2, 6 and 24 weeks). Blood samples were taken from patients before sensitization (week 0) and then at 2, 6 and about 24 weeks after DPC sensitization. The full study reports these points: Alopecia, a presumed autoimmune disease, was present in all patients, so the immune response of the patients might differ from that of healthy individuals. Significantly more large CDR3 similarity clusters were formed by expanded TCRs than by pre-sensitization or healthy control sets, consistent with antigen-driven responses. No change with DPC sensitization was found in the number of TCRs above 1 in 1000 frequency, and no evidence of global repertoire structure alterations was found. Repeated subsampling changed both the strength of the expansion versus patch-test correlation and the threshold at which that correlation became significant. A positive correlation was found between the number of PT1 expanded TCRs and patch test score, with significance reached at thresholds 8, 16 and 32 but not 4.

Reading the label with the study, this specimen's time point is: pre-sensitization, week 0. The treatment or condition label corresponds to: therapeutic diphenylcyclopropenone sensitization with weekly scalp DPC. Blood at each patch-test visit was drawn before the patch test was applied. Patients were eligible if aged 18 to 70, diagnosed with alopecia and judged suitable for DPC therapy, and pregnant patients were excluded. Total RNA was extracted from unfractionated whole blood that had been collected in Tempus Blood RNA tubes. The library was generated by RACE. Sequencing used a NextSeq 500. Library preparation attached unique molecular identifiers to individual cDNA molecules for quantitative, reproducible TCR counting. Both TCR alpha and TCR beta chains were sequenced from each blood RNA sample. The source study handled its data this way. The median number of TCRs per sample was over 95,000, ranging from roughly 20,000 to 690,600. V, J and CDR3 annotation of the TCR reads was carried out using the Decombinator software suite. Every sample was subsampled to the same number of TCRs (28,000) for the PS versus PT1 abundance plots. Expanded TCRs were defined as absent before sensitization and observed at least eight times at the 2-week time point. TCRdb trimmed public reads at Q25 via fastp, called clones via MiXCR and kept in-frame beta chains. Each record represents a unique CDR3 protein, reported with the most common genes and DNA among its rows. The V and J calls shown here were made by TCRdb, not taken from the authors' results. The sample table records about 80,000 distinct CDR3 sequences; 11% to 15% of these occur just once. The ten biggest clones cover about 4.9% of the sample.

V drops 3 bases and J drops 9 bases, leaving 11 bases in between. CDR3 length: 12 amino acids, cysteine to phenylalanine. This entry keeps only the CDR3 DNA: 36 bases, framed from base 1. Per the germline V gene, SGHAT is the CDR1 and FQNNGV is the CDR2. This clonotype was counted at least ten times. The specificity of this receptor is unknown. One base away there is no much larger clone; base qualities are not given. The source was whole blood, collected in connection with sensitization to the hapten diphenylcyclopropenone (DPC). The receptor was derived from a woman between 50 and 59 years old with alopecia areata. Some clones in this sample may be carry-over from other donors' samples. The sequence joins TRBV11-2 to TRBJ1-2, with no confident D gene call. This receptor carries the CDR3 CASSLNGKSYTF. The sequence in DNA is TGTGCCAGCAGCTTGAACGGGAAGAGCTACACCTTC.